The 7 T cell receptor beta chains given below trace back to one sample, sequenced in a study of T cell responses to AZD1222 COVID-19 vaccine (dated by TCRdb to the early 2020s). The library relied on the immunoSEQ multiplex PCR assay. Not all clones reach the TCRdb copy of this immuneACCESS table, which keeps in-frame sequences only. Checked studies attribute under half of the gap to unresolved V genes and leave the rest unexplained. The sample table contains 130,000 to 150,000 clones; only one count was recorded for around 90% of them. Together, the top ten hold approximately 3.4% of the sample. Interpreted using the paper, the time point label stands for: baseline before first vaccination. The input for sequencing was peripheral blood, taken on day 0 of AZD1222 vaccination. These receptors originate from an adult in good health.

J is TRBJ1-2 and V is TRBV6-6; maybe TRBD1 (5 bases). Trimming took 3 bases from V and 2 from J, leaving 10 bases between them. From germline, CDR1 is MNHNY and CDR2 SVGAGI (reference sequence). The CDR3 contains 14 residues. The CDR3 protein is CASSYLGGNYGYTF. The CDR3, as DNA: TGTGCCAGCAGTTATTTGGGGGGGAACTATGGCTACACCTTC.

The genes are TRBV19 and TRBJ2-1; D remains ambiguous. CDR3 size: 16 residues. Trimming stripped 1 base from V and 5 bases from J, with 15 bases between. Germline-derived CDR1 and CDR2 are LNHDA and SQIVND (reference sequence). The CDR3 DNA is TGTGCCAGTAGTATAGTTGTCGGTGGGCAGAACAATGAGCAGTTCTTC. Translation gives CASSIVVGGQNNEQFF.

The rearrangement links TRBV30 to TRBJ2-7, with 10 bases identical to TRBD1. The germline V gene has CDR1 GTSNPN and CDR2 SVGIG (reference sequence). The CDR3 has 12 residues. The CDR3 region is CAAGQGTYEQYF. The DNA for the CDR3 is TGTGCGGCGGGACAGGGGACCTACGAGCAGTACTTC.

The chain has TRBV6-6 and TRBJ1-6; TRBD1 might be the D (6 bases). Trimming stripped 7 bases from V and 6 bases from J, with 19 bases between. Germline V CDR1 and CDR2: MNHNY, SVGAGI (reference sequence). CDR3 length: 16 amino acids. Here the CDR3 reads CASTSEQGLGNSPLHF. The CDR3 DNA reads as TGTGCCAGCACCTCCGAACAGGGTTTGGGTAATTCACCCCTCCACTTT.

This rearrangement joins TRBV29-1 to TRBJ2-7; D not resolved. The CDR3 is 11 residues long. The germline CDR1 and CDR2 sequences are SQVTM and ANQGSEA. Trimming removed 6 bases from V and 4 bases from J, with 10 bases in between. CDR3 in DNA: TGCAGCGTACGGACGGGTTACGAGCAGTACTTC. Protein: CSVRTGYEQYF.

The chain joins TRBV7-2 to TRBJ1-3; TRBD1 might be the D (5 bases). V lost 6 bases and J 0 bases, leaving 15 bases between the germline ends. Germline V gene data show CDR1 as SGHTA and CDR2 as FQGNSA. The CDR3 is 16 residues long. CDR3 DNA: TGTGCCAGCAGACCGGGACGGAGCTTCTCTGGAAACACCATATATTTT. Its protein product is CASRPGRSFSGNTIYF.

This chain connects TRBV9 to TRBJ1-1; no clear D. Trimming shortened V by 3 bases and J by 6 bases, and 9 bases separated the two germline ends. Germline V gene sequence: CDR1 SGDLS, CDR2 YYNGEE. The CDR3 loop spans 12 amino acids. DNA for the CDR3: TGTGCCAGCAGCGGTGGGCGGCCTGAAGCTTTCTTT. It yields the protein CASSGGRPEAFF.